Listed here are 14 T cell receptor beta chains from one sample, sequenced in a study of cytomegalovirus exposure and HLA in healthy donors. In the PCR, 60 Vbeta and 13 Jbeta primers were used. Clones were sequenced by immunoSEQ multiplex PCR, and TCRdb holds only the in-frame ones, with some missing. The sample has roughly 200,000 clones; 82% are singletons. Sequences were obtained from PBMCs. The receptors stem from a middle-aged woman in good health and CMV-seronegative.

This clone was recorded once. The chain has TRBV6-6 and TRBJ1-3, with D uncertain. The germline CDR1 and CDR2 sequences are MNHNY and SVGAGI (reference sequence). Trimming removed 8 bases from V and 2 bases from J, with 10 bases in between. The CDR3 runs to 13 residues. CDR3 protein: CASSSGAGNTIYF. CDR3 DNA: TGTGCCAGCTCGTCCGGGGCTGGAAACACCATATATTTT.

The J gene is TRBJ1-2, the V gene TRBV30; unclear D gene. V lost 0 bases to trimming and J lost 4 bases, with 12 bases between them. The CDR3 has 14 residues. The germline CDR1 and CDR2 sequences are GTSNPN and SVGIG (reference sequence). DNA of the CDR3: TGTGCCTGGAGTGTTGGCCGGCGGGGCTATGGCTACACCTTC. Translated, it gives CAWSVGRRGYGYTF.

The J gene is TRBJ2-5, the V gene TRBV7-8, with TRBD1 as a possible D gene (6 bases). Trimming left V 2 bases short and J 1 base short, with 11 bases between. From germline, CDR1 is SGHVS and CDR2 FQNEAQ. This CDR3 is built from 15 residues. As DNA, the CDR3 is TGTGCCAGCAGCTTATGGTGGGGGCCCCAAGAGACCCAGTACTTC. Protein product: CASSLWWGPQETQYF. Variable domain in full (rest from reference TRBV7-8 and TRBJ2-5): GAGVSQSPRYKVAKRGQDVALRCDPISGHVSLFWYQQALGQGPEFLTYFQNEAQLDKSGLPSDRFFAERPEGSVSTLKIQRTQQEDSAVYLCASSLWWGPQETQYFGPGTRLLVL.

The chain links TRBV19 to TRBJ2-3; perhaps TRBD1 as D (6 bases). CDR3 size: 14 residues. The germline gives CDR1 LNHDA, CDR2 SQIVND (reference sequence). The V gene lost 2 bases and the J gene lost 4 bases, with 10 bases spanning the gap. CDR3 sequence reads: CASSISGAADTQYF. The CDR3 nucleotides read TGTGCCAGTAGTATATCAGGGGCGGCAGATACGCAGTATTTT. Filled out from reference TRBV19 and TRBJ2-3, the complete variable domain reads DGGITQSPKYLFRKEGQNVTLSCEQNLNHDAMYWYRQDPGQGLRLIYYSQIVNDFQKGDIAEGYSVSREKKESFPLTVTSAQKNPTAFYLCASSISGAADTQYFGPGTRLTVL.

The CDR3 DNA reads as TGTGCTAGTGGTTTGGGGACACGGTCTGGGGCCAACGTCCTGACTTTC. Encoded protein: CASGLGTRSGANVLTF. This chain connects TRBV12-5 to TRBJ2-6; maybe TRBD1 (5 bases). The CDR3 spans 16 residues. Germline V gives CDR1 LGHNT, CDR2 FRNRAP. Trimming cost V 1 base and J 1 base, with 8 bases left between them.

V is TRBV7-9 and J is TRBJ2-7; a possible D gene is TRBD2 (6 bases). Germline V gene data show CDR1 as SEHNR and CDR2 as FQNEAQ (reference sequence). The V end was cut by 6 bases, the J end by 3 bases, with 15 bases between. This CDR3 contains 14 residues. The CDR3: CASSQTSNFYEQYF. The CDR3 DNA sequence: TGTGCCAGCAGTCAGACTAGTAATTTCTACGAGCAGTACTTC.

The V call is TRBV27, the J call TRBJ2-6; D not certain. V was cut by 3 bases and J by 0 bases, with 6 bases left in between. This CDR3 is built from 15 residues. CDR1 is MNHEY, CDR2 SMNVEV, per germline (reference sequence). CDR3: CASSFGISGANVLTF. In nucleotides, the CDR3 is TGTGCCAGCAGTTTTGGCATCTCTGGGGCCAACGTCCTGACTTTC.

This chain uses TRBV5-4 with TRBJ2-1; maybe TRBD1 (6 bases). The CDR3 extends over 17 amino acids. Trimming stripped 0 bases from V and 7 bases from J, with 20 bases between. CDR1 and CDR2 from the germline V gene are SGHNT and YYREEE (reference sequence). Here the CDR3 reads CASSLDPRGLSENEQFF. The CDR3 DNA sequence: TGTGCCAGCAGCTTGGACCCCAGGGGTTTGTCGGAGAATGAGCAGTTCTTC.

The chain combines TRBV7-3 with TRBJ2-1; 7 positions match TRBD1. The CDR3 contains 15 residues. Germline CDR1 is SGHTA and CDR2 is FQGTGA. Trimming took 2 bases from V and 2 from J; bases not matched to a gene: 3. The CDR3 DNA sequence: TGTGCCAGCAGCTTACTGGGGACAGCCTACAATGAGCAGTTCTTC. Protein product: CASSLLGTAYNEQFF.

V and J are TRBV5-1 and TRBJ1-1; D is perhaps TRBD1 (5 bases). Germline V gene lookup returns CDR1 SGHRS and CDR2 YFSETQ. V was clipped by 4 bases and J by 7 bases, with 14 bases between them. This CDR3 has 13 amino acids. CDR3 protein: CASSAGTSFEAFF. CDR3 in DNA: TGCGCCAGCAGCGCGGGGACGTCGTTTGAAGCTTTCTTT.

CDR3 residues: CASSLLAGTETTEAFF. For the CDR3, the DNA is TGTGCCAGTAGTCTTTTAGCCGGGACAGAGACCACTGAAGCTTTCTTT. The rearrangement links TRBV19 to TRBJ1-1, with 7 bases identical to TRBD1. The CDR3 runs to 16 residues. V lost 5 bases and J lost 4; bases outside the gene matches: 13. Germline V gene sequence: CDR1 LNHDA, CDR2 SQIVND (reference sequence).

This chain links TRBV14 with TRBJ1-1; D not resolved. With 1 base removed from V and 5 bases from J, the gap between germline ends came to 11 bases. The CDR3 has 14 amino acids. From germline, CDR1 is SGHDN and CDR2 FVKESK. The CDR3 DNA reads TGTGCCAGCAGCCAAGTGGAGGGAACTACTGAAGCTTTCTTT. It yields the protein CASSQVEGTTEAFF.

The V call is TRBV19, the J call TRBJ2-2, with 9 positions matching TRBD1. The CDR3 sequence is 21 residues long. Germline-derived CDR1 and CDR2 are LNHDA and SQIVND (reference sequence). J was trimmed by 0 bases and V by 7 bases; bases with no gene match: 21. In DNA, the CDR3 is TGTGCCAGTAATTACAGGGGGCGATGGGTCGGGGCGACTTCGAACACCGGGGAGCTGTTTTTT. Translation: CASNYRGRWVGATSNTGELFF.

The chain recombines TRBV4-2 with TRBJ2-2; weak D call: TRBD1 (5 bases). The CDR3 contains 15 residues. Germline V gives CDR1 LGHNA, CDR2 YNFKEQ. Trimming took off 0 bases at V and 5 bases at J, with 10 bases between the two ends. The CDR3 sequence: CASSQEVGATGELFF. The CDR3 region has the DNA TGTGCCAGCAGCCAAGAAGTAGGGGCTACCGGGGAGCTGTTTTTT.